This T cell receptor (beta chain) was sequenced for a study of blood T cell repertoires in COVID-19. Profiled with immunoSEQ multiplex PCR; TCRdb holds only in-frame clones, not every one. The data show tens of thousands of clones, 90% seen once. The CDR3 is made up of 17 amino acids. Germline loops: CDR1 SEHNR, CDR2 FQNEAQ (reference sequence). Unmatched junction bases numbered 14, after V lost 1 base and J lost 8 bases. The rearrangement links TRBV7-9 to TRBJ1-2, with 9 positions matching TRBD1. Sequencing input: peripheral blood. The receptor was derived from a woman aged 80 or older with acute or convalescent COVID-19. The CDR3, as DNA: TGTGCCAGCAGCTTAGGGCCAGGGGACAGGGACTCTGGAGGCTACACCTTC. Its protein is CASSLGPGDRDSGGYTF.